A selection of T cell receptor beta chains follows, all from one sample in a study of cytomegalovirus exposure and HLA in healthy donors. Sequencing was performed with immunoSEQ multiplex PCR; in TCRdb, only in-frame clones are kept and a portion is missing. The data contain roughly 190,000 clones, approximately 79% of them seen just once; the ten biggest clones take up approximately 1.5%. Sequences were obtained from PBMCs. The receptor set was obtained from a girl under 18 in good health and CMV-seropositive. CDR3s include the opening cysteine and the closing phenylalanine or tryptophan. A D gene is named only where the DNA matches it firmly. A clone size is listed for some rows: how often the clone was seen (once, few, many), or a class if it is expanded.

>TRBV7-2|TRBJ2-5|NA|NA
CASSSQGGGRGETQYF
TGTGCCAGCAGCTCCCAGGGAGGGGGGCGGGGAGAGACCCAGTACTTC
>TRBV7-6|TRBJ2-7|NA|NA
CASSLGVSFSYEQYF
TGTGCCAGCAGCCTGGGCGTTTCGTTCTCCTACGAGCAGTACTTC
>TRBV11-3|TRBJ2-7|NA|TRBD1
CASSSWDRGTYEQYF
TGTGCCAGCAGCTCCTGGGACAGGGGAACCTACGAGCAGTACTTC
>TRBV6-4|TRBJ2-1|few|TRBD1
CASSPRTGREQFF
TGTGCCAGCAGCCCTAGGACAGGAAGAGAGCAGTTCTTC
>TRBV19|TRBJ1-1|few|NA
CASSMPGTFTEAFF
TGTGCCAGTAGTATGCCCGGGACTTTCACTGAAGCTTTCTTT
>TRBV7-2|TRBJ2-2|NA|NA
CASSLVAANTGELFF
TGTGCCAGCAGCTTAGTAGCTGCGAACACCGGGGAGCTGTTTTTT
>TRBV6-5|TRBJ2-7|NA|NA
CASSSGDRSSAEQYF
TGTGCCAGCAGTTCCGGCGACAGGTCCTCCGCCGAGCAGTACTTC
>TRBV11-2|TRBJ1-3|NA|NA
CASSFQGFNTIYF
TGTGCCAGCAGTTTTCAGGGTTTCAACACCATATATTTT
>TRBV23-1|TRBJ2-1|NA|TRBD2
CASSQSILAGEGEQFF
TGCGCCAGCAGTCAATCTATACTAGCGGGGGAGGGGGAGCAGTTCTTC
>TRBV5-1|TRBJ2-5|NA|NA
CASRGAETQYF
TGCGCCAGCCGGGGGGCGGAGACCCAGTACTTC
>TRBV10-3|TRBJ1-2|NA|NA
CAISEMGGYGYTF
TGTGCCATCAGTGAGATGGGGGGGTATGGCTACACCTTC
>TRBV7-8|TRBJ2-5|NA|TRBD2
CASSAGGAQETQYF
TGTGCCAGCAGCGCGGGGGGCGCCCAAGAGACCCAGTACTTC
>TRBV4-3|TRBJ2-2|NA|NA
CASSQVTRLHGELFF
TGCGCCAGCAGCCAAGTCACAAGACTCCACGGGGAGCTGTTTTTT
>TRBV7-2|TRBJ2-7|NA|TRBD2
CASSRTSGATYEQYF
TGTGCCAGTAGCCGGACTAGCGGGGCGACGTACGAGCAGTACTTC